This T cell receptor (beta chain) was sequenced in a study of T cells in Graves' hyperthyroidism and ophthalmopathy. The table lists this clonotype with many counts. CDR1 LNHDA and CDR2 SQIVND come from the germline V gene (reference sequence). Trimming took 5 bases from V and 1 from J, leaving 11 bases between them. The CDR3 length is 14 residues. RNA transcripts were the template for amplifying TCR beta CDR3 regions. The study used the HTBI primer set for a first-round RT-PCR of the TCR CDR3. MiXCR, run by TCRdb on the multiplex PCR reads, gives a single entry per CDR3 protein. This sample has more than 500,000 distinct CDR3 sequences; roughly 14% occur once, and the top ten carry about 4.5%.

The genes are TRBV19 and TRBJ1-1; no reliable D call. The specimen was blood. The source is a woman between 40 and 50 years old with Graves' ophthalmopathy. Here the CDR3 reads CASSRRSGNTEAFF. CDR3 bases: TGTGCCAGTAGTCGCCGCAGTGGGAACACTGAAGCTTTCTTT. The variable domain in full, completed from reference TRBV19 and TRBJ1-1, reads DGGITQSPKYLFRKEGQNVTLSCEQNLNHDAMYWYRQDPGQGLRLIYYSQIVNDFQKGDIAEGYSVSREKKESFPLTVTSAQKNPTAFYLCASSRRSGNTEAFFGQGTRLTVV.